The source of this T cell receptor beta chain is a study of shared clonotypes between healthy human individuals. Study results and limitations: Depth of sequencing was expected to influence donor clonotype sharing.

From CD4+ cells came CD45RA+ naive and CD45RA-negative memory subsets. From germline, CDR1 is SEHNR and CDR2 FQNEAQ (reference sequence). This CDR3 is 13 amino acids long. The V gene lost 5 bases and the J gene lost 7 bases, with 12 bases spanning the gap. Measured with immunoSEQ multiplex PCR; TCRdb has only the in-frame clones, and not every one. The data contain approximately 330,000 clones, about 70% of them singletons. Concerning this clone itself: The antigen is not known.

The sample taken for sequencing was memory CD4+ T cells sorted from blood. Subset described: CD45RA-negative fraction. This TCR derives from a man between 25 and 39 years old in good health. This sequence joins TRBV7-9 and TRBJ2-1; D unclear. The CDR3: CASSSQAQNEQFF. As DNA, the CDR3 is TGTGCCAGCAGCAGTCAGGCGCAGAATGAGCAGTTCTTC. The variable domain in full, with the rest retrieved from reference TRBV7-9 and TRBJ2-1, is DTGVSQNPRHKITKRGQNVTFRCDPISEHNRLYWYRQTLGQGPEFLTYFQNEAQLEKSRLLSDRFSAERPKGSFSTLEIQRTEQGDSAMYLCASSSQAQNEQFFGPGTRLTVL.